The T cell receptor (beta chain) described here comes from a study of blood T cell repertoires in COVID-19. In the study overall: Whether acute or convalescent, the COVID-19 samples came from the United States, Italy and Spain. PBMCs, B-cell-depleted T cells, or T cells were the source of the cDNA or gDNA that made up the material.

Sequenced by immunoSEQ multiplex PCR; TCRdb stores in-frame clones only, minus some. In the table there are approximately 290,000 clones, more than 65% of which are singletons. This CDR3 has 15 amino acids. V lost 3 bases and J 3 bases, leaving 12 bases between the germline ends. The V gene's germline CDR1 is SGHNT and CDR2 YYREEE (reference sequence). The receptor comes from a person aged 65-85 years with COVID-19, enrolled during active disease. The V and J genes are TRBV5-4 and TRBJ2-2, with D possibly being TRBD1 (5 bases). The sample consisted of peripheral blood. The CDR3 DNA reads TGTGCCAGCAGCTCCGGGCTAGGGGACACCGGGGAGCTGTTTTTT. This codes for CASSSGLGDTGELFF.